This T cell receptor (beta chain) appears in the sequencing data of a study of control samples from healthy donors and cancer patients. Trimming removed 3 bases from V and 0 bases from J; junction bases left unmatched: 6. Germline V CDR1 and CDR2: LGHDT, YNNKEL (reference sequence). The CDR3 runs to 17 residues. The assay was immunoSEQ multiplex PCR, and TCRdb's table has in-frame clones only and misses some. The data show 50,000 or so clones, with 75% to 85% seen just once and about 9.4% held by the top ten. The clonotype was recovered from a man between 65 and 79 years old in good health. Sequencing was done on a sample of blood. This sequence joins TRBV3-1 (or the pseudogene TRBV3-2) and TRBJ1-5; 9 bases are shared with TRBD1. DNA for the CDR3: TGTGCCAGCAGCCACACAGGGGGCCGTTATAGCAATCAGCCCCAGCATTTT. Amino acids: CASSHTGGRYSNQPQHF.